This T cell receptor (beta chain) originates from a study of T cells in Graves' hyperthyroidism and ophthalmopathy. Study-wide findings and caveats: Most thyroid clonotypes expanded above 0.001 appeared in blood too.

The sample holds many counts of this clonotype. What it recognizes is unknown. Amplified TCR beta CDR3 regions came from RNA transcripts. RT-PCR in the first round (using the HTBI primer set) targeted the TCR CDR3. One entry per CDR3 protein results from TCRdb running MiXCR on the multiplex PCR reads. The table shows around 400,000 distinct CDR3 sequences, with roughly 13% occurring only once. There are 17 residues in the CDR3. CDR1 is SGHRS, CDR2 YFSETQ, per germline. The trim removed 4 bases at V and 1 base at J, leaving 10 bases unmatched. Patients aged 18 to 65 had newly diagnosed hyperthyroidism that had lasted under 2 months. Clinical symptoms, serum thyroxine, TRAb, thyroid ultrasound and orbital computed tomography informed diagnoses.

The receptor was derived from a woman in her late teens or twenties with Graves' hyperthyroidism. Material for sequencing was blood. This chain joins TRBV5-1 and TRBJ2-1, with 8 bases identical to TRBD2. The CDR3 DNA reads as TGCGCCAGCAGCCCGGGACTAGTTCAATCTTCCTACAATGAGCAGTTCTTC. This codes for CASSPGLVQSSYNEQFF.